What follows are 6 T cell receptor beta chains derived from one specimen sequenced in a study of human T cells and chemical hapten exposure. Specified time point: healthy volunteer bleed at 6 weeks. Total RNA extraction was carried out from unfractionated whole blood. TCRdb re-derived calls from the RACE reads in MiXCR, one entry per CDR3 protein. The table lists about 77,000 distinct CDR3 sequences, 8.6% of them singletons. Sequencing was carried out using whole blood. These receptors all stem from a female donor in good health. Some clones in this sample may be carry-over from other donors' samples.

This clonotype was recorded many times. The chain links TRBV5-1 to TRBJ2-3; D remains ambiguous. Trimming stripped 0 bases from V and 2 bases from J, with 7 bases between. CDR1 is SGHRS, CDR2 YFSETQ, per germline. This CDR3 is 14 amino acids long. Here the CDR3 reads CASSLEAYTDTQYF. The CDR3 region has the DNA TGCGCCAGCAGCTTGGAAGCGTACACAGATACGCAGTATTTT.

At least ten counts were recorded for this clonotype. This sequence joins TRBV20-1 and TRBJ1-4; D unclear. Germline lookup yields CDR1 DFQATT and CDR2 SNEGSKA (reference sequence). The CDR3 is made up of 13 amino acids. In DNA form, the CDR3 reads TGCCTGGCTCCGGGCTGTCTAGAAGAAAAACTGTTTTTT. Translation gives CLAPGCLEEKLFF.

This sequence joins TRBV7-9 and TRBJ1-1; D perhaps matches TRBD1 (6 bases). The V gene's germline CDR1 is SEHNR and CDR2 FQNEAQ (reference sequence). Between the trimmed V and J ends, which lost 3 bases and 5 bases, there was a span of 10 bases. The CDR3 covers 13 residues. DNA of the CDR3: TGTGCCAGCAGCTTCACAGGGATGACTGAAGCTTTCTTT. Its translation: CASSFTGMTEAFF.

Note on this clonotype: This clone may be a read error of a much larger clone one base away. The chain employs TRBV5-1 and TRBJ1-5, with unresolved D. The CDR3 totals 14 residues. The V gene's germline CDR1 is SGHRS and CDR2 YFSETQ. The CDR3 reads CASSLNGLNQPQNF. Here the CDR3 DNA reads TGCGCCAGCAGCTTGAACGGTCTCAATCAGCCCCAGAATTTT.

Only a few counts were recorded for this clonotype. The chain uses TRBV24-1 and TRBJ1-2; D is possibly TRBD1 (6 bases). Trimming shortened V by 4 bases and J by 1 base, and 9 bases separated the two germline ends. Looked up from germline, CDR1 is KGHDR and CDR2 is SFDVKD. CDR3 size: 14 residues. DNA of the CDR3: TGTGCCACCAGTGAATCCAGGGGTAACTATGGCTACACCTTC. Translation: CATSESRGNYGYTF.

This clonotype was picked up a small number of times. V is TRBV9 and J is TRBJ2-3; 14 bases fit TRBD2. This CDR3 region has 18 residues. The V and J ends lost 0 bases and 1 base, in that order; junction bases with no gene match: 4. Germline loops: CDR1 SGDLS, CDR2 YYNGEE. This CDR3 reads CASSVARGLAGGTDTQYF. The CDR3 DNA follows: TGTGCCAGCAGCGTAGCTAGGGGACTAGCGGGGGGCACAGATACGCAGTATTTT.